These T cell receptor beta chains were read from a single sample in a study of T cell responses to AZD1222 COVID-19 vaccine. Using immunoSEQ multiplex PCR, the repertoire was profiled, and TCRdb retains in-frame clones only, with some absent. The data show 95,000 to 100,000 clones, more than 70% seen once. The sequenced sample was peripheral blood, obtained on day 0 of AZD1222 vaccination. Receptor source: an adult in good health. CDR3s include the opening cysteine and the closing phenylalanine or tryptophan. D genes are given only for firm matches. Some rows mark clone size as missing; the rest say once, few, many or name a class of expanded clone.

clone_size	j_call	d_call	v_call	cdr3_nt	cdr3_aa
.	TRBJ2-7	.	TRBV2	TGTGCCAGCAGTAACAGGGCCGAAACCTACGAGCAGTACTTC	CASSNRAETYEQYF
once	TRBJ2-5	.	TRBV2	TGTGCCAGCAGTGACGGAGGCTGGGAGACCCAGTACTTC	CASSDGGWETQYF
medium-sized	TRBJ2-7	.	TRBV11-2	TGTGCCAGCAGCCCGACCGGGCGGGAGCAGTACTTC	CASSPTGREQYF
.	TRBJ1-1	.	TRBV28	TGTGCCAGCAGTTTAGGTCTCGGGGGAACTGAAGCTTTCTTT	CASSLGLGGTEAFF
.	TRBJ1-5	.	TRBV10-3	TGTGCCATCAGTGAGTCGACCGGTCAGCCCCAGCATTTT	CAISESTGQPQHF
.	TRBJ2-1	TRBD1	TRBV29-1	TGCAGCGTTGAAGGGACAGGACTCCTAGGCTCCTACAATGAGCAGTTCTTC	CSVEGTGLLGSYNEQFF
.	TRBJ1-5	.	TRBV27	TGTGCCAGCAGGACGATGGGAGGATATAGCAATCAGCCCCAGCATTTT	CASRTMGGYSNQPQHF
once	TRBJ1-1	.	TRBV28	TGTGCCAGCAGTCCAACCGCCCGGAACACTGAAGCTTTCTTT	CASSPTARNTEAFF
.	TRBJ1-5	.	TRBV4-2	TGTGCCAGCAGCCAAGATGCGGGTTTGGGTCAGCCCCAGCATTTT	CASSQDAGLGQPQHF
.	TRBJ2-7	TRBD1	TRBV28	TGTGCCAGCAGTTCCCAAGGGACAGGGGTCTACGAGCAGTACTTC	CASSSQGTGVYEQYF
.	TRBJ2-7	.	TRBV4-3	TGCGCCAGCAGCCAAGATCTCACCTACGAGCAGTACTTC	CASSQDLTYEQYF
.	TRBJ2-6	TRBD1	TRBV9	TGTGCCAGCAGCCCAGGACAGGTTACCTCCTCTGGGGCCAACGTCCTGACTTTC	CASSPGQVTSSGANVLTF
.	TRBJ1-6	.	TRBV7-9	TGTGCCAGCAGCCCGAGGGATTCACCCCTCCACTTT	CASSPRDSPLHF
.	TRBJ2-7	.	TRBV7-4	TGTGCCAGCAGCTTAGGCCTAGCGTTTTTTTACTACGAGCAGTACTTC	CASSLGLAFFYYEQYF
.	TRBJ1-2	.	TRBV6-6	TGTGCCAGCAGTTACGGGCAGAACTATGGCTACACCTTC	CASSYGQNYGYTF
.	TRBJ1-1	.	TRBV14	TGTGCCAGCAGCCAAGTGGGGGCTCATGAAGCTTTCTTT	CASSQVGAHEAFF
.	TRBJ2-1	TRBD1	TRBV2	TGTGCCAGCAGTGAAAGGGGGCTTTCCAATGAGCAGTTCTTC	CASSERGLSNEQFF
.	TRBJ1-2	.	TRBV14	TGTGCCAGCAGCCAAGTCAAGGGAGCTAACTATGGCTACACCTTC	CASSQVKGANYGYTF
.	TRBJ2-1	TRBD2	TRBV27	TGTGCCAGCAGTTACGGGAGGGCCGGCAATGAGCAGTTCTTC	CASSYGRAGNEQFF
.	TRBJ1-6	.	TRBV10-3	TGTGCCATCAGTGAGGTGGGGGATTCACCCCTCCACTTT	CAISEVGDSPLHF
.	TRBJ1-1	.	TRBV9	TGTGCCAGCAGCGTAGCAACAGGGTCTGAAGCTTTCTTT	CASSVATGSEAFF
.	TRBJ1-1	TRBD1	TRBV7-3	TGTGCCAGCAGCTTATTCCGGGACAGTAACACTGAAGCTTTCTTT	CASSLFRDSNTEAFF
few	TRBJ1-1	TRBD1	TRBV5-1	TGCGCCAGCAGCTCACAGGGGTGGGCGGACACTGAAGCTTTCTTT	CASSSQGWADTEAFF
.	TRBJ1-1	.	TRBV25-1	TGTGCCAGCAGTGCATTCCGGGACCCGAACACTGAAGCTTTCTTT	CASSAFRDPNTEAFF
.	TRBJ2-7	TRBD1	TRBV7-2	TGTGCCAGCAGCCCGCAGACAGGGGGCGAGCAGTACTTC	CASSPQTGGEQYF
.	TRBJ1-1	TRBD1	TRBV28	TGTGCCAGCAGTCCCGGGACAGTTGCTCCTGAAGCTTTCTTT	CASSPGTVAPEAFF
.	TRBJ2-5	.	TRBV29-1	TGCAGCGTCCGCGAAGGGCACCTAGAGACCCAGTACTTC	CSVREGHLETQYF
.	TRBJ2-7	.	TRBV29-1	TGCAGCGTTGAAGCCTCCAGGGCGAGCTCCTACGAGCAGTACTTC	CSVEASRASSYEQYF
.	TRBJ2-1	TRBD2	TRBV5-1	TGCGCCAGCAGCTTAGGGACTAACAATGAGCAGTTCTTC	CASSLGTNNEQFF
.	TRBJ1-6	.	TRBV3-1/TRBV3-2	TGTGCCAGCAGCCAAGGACGGTCCTATAATTCACCCCTCCACTTT	CASSQGRSYNSPLHF
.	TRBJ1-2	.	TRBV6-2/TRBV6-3	TGTGCCAGCAGTTACGACGGAACCTATGGCTACACCTTC	CASSYDGTYGYTF
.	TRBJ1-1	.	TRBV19	TGTGCCAGTAGGTTACAGGCTTCCAACACTGAAGCTTTCTTT	CASRLQASNTEAFF
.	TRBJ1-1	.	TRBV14	TGTGCCAGCAGCCAAGTCCTCAGCACTGAAGCTTTCTTT	CASSQVLSTEAFF
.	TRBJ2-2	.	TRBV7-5	TGTGTCAGAAGCTGGGAAGACCAGGGGGGTAGGTTCAACACCGGGGAGCTGTTTTTT	CVRSWEDQGGRFNTGELFF
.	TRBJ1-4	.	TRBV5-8	TGTGCCAGCAGCTTGCGAATGGTAGCAGACGGAAATGAAAAACTGTTTTTT	CASSLRMVADGNEKLFF
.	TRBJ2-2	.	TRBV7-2	TGTGCCAGCAGCCCACAGGCGAACACCGGGGAGCTGTTTTTT	CASSPQANTGELFF
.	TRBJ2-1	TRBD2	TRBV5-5	TGTGCCAGCAGCCCACGACTAGCGGGAGGGCCCGATGAGCAGTTCTTC	CASSPRLAGGPDEQFF
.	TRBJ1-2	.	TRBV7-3	TGTGCCAGCAGCTCCTCCAGCTGGGACACCGGCTACACCTTC	CASSSSSWDTGYTF
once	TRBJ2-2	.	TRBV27	TGTGCCAGCAGGGGAGTTGGGAACACCGGGGAGCTGTTTTTT	CASRGVGNTGELFF
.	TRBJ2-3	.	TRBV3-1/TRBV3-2	TGTGCCAGCAGCCAAAGAGACCCTCACGATACGCAGTATTTT	CASSQRDPHDTQYF
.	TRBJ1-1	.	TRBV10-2	TGCGCCAGCAGTGAGTCAAAACAGGGTAACGGAAACACTGAAGCTTTCTTT	CASSESKQGNGNTEAFF
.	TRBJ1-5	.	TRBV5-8	TGTGCCAGCAGCCCGTTCAATCAGCCCCAGCATTTT	CASSPFNQPQHF
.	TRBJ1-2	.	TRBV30	TGTGCCTGGAGTGTGACAGACTATGGCTACACCTTC	CAWSVTDYGYTF
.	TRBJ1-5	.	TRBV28	TGTGCCAGCACCAGCGGCGGGCAGCCCCAGCATTTT	CASTSGGQPQHF